These 26 T cell receptor beta chains were all obtained from the same sample, sequenced in a study of blood T cell repertoires in COVID-19. TCRdb's copy holds only in-frame clones and misses some; the assay was immunoSEQ multiplex PCR. This sample has almost 400,000 clones; around 87% occur once, and the top ten carry approximately 1%. The source material was PBMCs or T cells enriched from blood (not recorded which). These receptors were taken from a woman in her thirties with acute COVID-19.

Only a few counts were recorded for this clone. V and J are TRBV6-6 and TRBJ1-5; D call uncertain. This CDR3 is built from 15 residues. V was cut by 0 bases and J by 8 bases, with 14 bases left in between. Per germline, CDR1 MNHNY and CDR2 SVGAGI (reference sequence). The CDR3 protein is CASSYSNLRSEPQHF. The CDR3 DNA reads as TGTGCCAGCAGTTACTCGAACTTACGTTCTGAGCCCCAGCATTTT.

This clone was observed a few times. This chain connects TRBV29-1 to TRBJ1-6; weak D call: TRBD1 (6 bases). V lost 6 bases to trimming and J lost 7 bases, with 13 bases between them. The germline CDR1 and CDR2 sequences are SQVTM and ANQGSEA. The CDR3 is made up of 13 amino acids. CDR3 nucleotides: TGCAGCGTCCGAACAGGGCGCAATTCACCCCTCCACTTT. This encodes CSVRTGRNSPLHF.

In this sample, this clone turned up once. This chain joins TRBV20-1 and TRBJ1-5; the D is unclear. CDR1 and CDR2 from the germline V gene are DFQATT and SNEGSKA (reference sequence). Trimming took 3 bases from V and 1 from J, leaving 7 bases between them. CDR3 length: 13 amino acids. The CDR3 region is CSASVGSNQPQHF. The CDR3, as DNA: TGCAGTGCTAGTGTCGGGAGCAATCAGCCCCAGCATTTT.

The chain has TRBV7-6 and TRBJ2-1, with 10 nucleotides matching TRBD2. Germline values: CDR1 SGHVS, CDR2 FNYEAQ. J lost 3 bases, V lost 2 bases, and 13 bases had no gene match. The CDR3 is 19 amino acids. CDR3 coding DNA: TGTGCCAGCAGCTTATTGTCTTCGGCTAGCGGGGGCCTCTACAATGAGCAGTTCTTC. Residues: CASSLLSSASGGLYNEQFF.

This clone was picked up one time. The chain carries TRBV13 and TRBJ2-3; TRBD2 agrees at 11 bases. Germline lookup yields CDR1 PRHDT and CDR2 FYEKMQ (reference sequence). The trim removed 5 bases at V and 5 bases at J, leaving 6 bases unmatched. The CDR3 sequence is 15 residues long. The CDR3 nucleotides read TGTGCCAGCAGCGTTAGCGGGGGGGCCGGAGATACGCAGTATTTT. Amino acids: CASSVSGGAGDTQYF.

The chain combines TRBV5-1 with TRBJ1-1; D is ambiguous. V was pared by 0 bases and J by 4 bases, with 7 bases between. This CDR3 has 13 amino acids. Germline-derived CDR1 and CDR2 are SGHRS and YFSETQ. CDR3 amino acids: CASSLASVTEAFF. CDR3 sequence (DNA): TGCGCCAGCAGCTTGGCTAGTGTCACTGAAGCTTTCTTT.

The gene calls are TRBV28 and TRBJ2-7; TRBD2 aligns across 11 bases. This CDR3 region has 18 residues. CDR1 and CDR2 from the germline V gene are MDHEN and SYDVKM. Trimming at V came to 5 bases and at J to 0 bases, leaving 12 bases not matched to a gene. The CDR3 DNA sequence: TGTGCCAGCAGTGCCCCTTCTAGCGGGGGGACGAGCTCCTACGAGCAGTACTTC. Its protein is CASSAPSSGGTSSYEQYF.

This chain joins TRBV7-8 and TRBJ2-7, with D tentatively TRBD1 (6 bases). Germline V gene lookup returns CDR1 SGHVS and CDR2 FQNEAQ. This CDR3 has 18 amino acids. V was clipped by 1 base and J by 1 base, with 20 bases between them. Here the CDR3 reads CASSLVRGLELGSYEQYF. CDR3 nucleotide sequence: TGTGCCAGCAGCTTAGTCAGGGGCTTGGAGCTCGGGTCCTACGAGCAGTACTTC. Together with reference TRBV7-8 and TRBJ2-7, the CDR3 gives the full variable domain: GAGVSQSPRYKVAKRGQDVALRCDPISGHVSLFWYQQALGQGPEFLTYFQNEAQLDKSGLPSDRFFAERPEGSVSTLKIQRTQQEDSAVYLCASSLVRGLELGSYEQYFGPGTRLTVT.

This clone was recorded only once. CDR3: CASSEKRDTHTGELFF. CDR3 nucleotides: TGTGCCAGCAGTGAAAAGAGAGACACTCACACCGGGGAGCTGTTTTTT. This chain joins TRBV6-1 and TRBJ2-2; unclear D gene. Germline CDR1 reads MNHNS; CDR2 reads SASEGT. The CDR3 covers 16 residues. With 2 bases removed from V and 3 bases from J, the gap between germline ends came to 13 bases.

The genes are TRBV11-2 and TRBJ1-2, with TRBD1 as a possible D gene (5 bases). Trimming left V 6 bases short and J 5 bases short, with 10 bases between. Germline V gene sequence: CDR1 SGHAT, CDR2 FQNNGV. This CDR3 has 12 residues. CDR3 residues: CASRGEAYGYTF. The CDR3 DNA reads TGTGCCAGCAGAGGGGAGGCTTATGGCTACACCTTC.

About this clone: The sample has other DNA sequences that encode this CDR3 too. V is TRBV7-9 and J is TRBJ2-1; D gene ambiguous. Trimming pared 8 bases from V and 9 bases from J, leaving 11 bases between. The CDR3 sequence is 11 residues long. Per the germline V gene, CDR1 is SEHNR and CDR2 is FQNEAQ (reference sequence). The CDR3 loop is CASSPAGEQFF. DNA of the CDR3: TGTGCCAGCTCCCCAGCAGGTGAGCAGTTCTTC.

The sample holds a few counts of this clone. The chain uses TRBV10-2 and TRBJ1-1, with TRBD1 identical over 9 bases. This CDR3 contains 19 residues. Trimming took 3 bases from V and 3 from J; bases not matched to a gene: 17. Germline V lookup: CDR1 WSHSY, CDR2 SAAADI. CDR3 sequence (DNA): TGCGCCAGCAGTGAAATAGGGACAGGGACTTATAGGATGGACACTGAAGCTTTCTTT. Encoded protein: CASSEIGTGTYRMDTEAFF.

The V and J genes are TRBV7-2 and TRBJ2-7; tentatively, D is TRBD1 (6 bases). This CDR3 is 13 amino acids long. Trimming removed 5 bases at V and 7 bases at J, with 15 bases between. Germline V gene lookup returns CDR1 SGHTA and CDR2 FQGNSA. DNA of the CDR3: TGTGCCAGCAGCGGACAGCCGGCAGGAGAGCAGTACTTC. Its translation is CASSGQPAGEQYF.

This clone was seen once. This chain uses TRBV30 with TRBJ2-6; no clear D. V was shortened by 3 bases and J by 3 bases, with 9 bases between the two germline ends. CDR3 length equals 14 residues. Germline V lookup: CDR1 GTSNPN, CDR2 SVGIG (reference sequence). The CDR3 reads CAWSVGLGANVLTF. The CDR3 bases are TGTGCCTGGAGCGTTGGGCTTGGGGCCAACGTCCTGACTTTC.

The chain recombines TRBV4-2 with TRBJ1-5; D is perhaps TRBD1 (6 bases). V lost 2 bases, J lost 5 bases, and 25 bases lay in between. Per the germline V gene, CDR1 is LGHNA and CDR2 is YNFKEQ. CDR3 length: 19 amino acids. CDR3: CASSQSPSGRGVGDQPQHF. The DNA for the CDR3 is TGTGCCAGCAGCCAATCCCCCTCCGGCAGGGGAGTTGGGGATCAGCCCCAGCATTTT.

V gene TRBV19 combines with J gene TRBJ2-3; 10 bases are shared with TRBD1. The germline V gene has CDR1 LNHDA and CDR2 SQIVND (reference sequence). This CDR3 has 16 residues. Unmatched junction bases numbered 10, after V lost 5 bases and J lost 5 bases. CDR3 loop: CASSYTSGTGEDTQYF. The DNA for the CDR3 is TGTGCCAGTAGTTACACCTCCGGGACAGGGGAAGATACGCAGTATTTT. The whole variable domain, filled in from reference TRBV19 and TRBJ2-3, reads DGGITQSPKYLFRKEGQNVTLSCEQNLNHDAMYWYRQDPGQGLRLIYYSQIVNDFQKGDIAEGYSVSREKKESFPLTVTSAQKNPTAFYLCASSYTSGTGEDTQYFGPGTRLTVL.

V and J are TRBV5-1 and TRBJ1-3, with TRBD1 matching over 9 bases. This CDR3 contains 18 residues. V was pared by 0 bases and J by 1 base, with 8 bases of the junction left unmatched. Germline CDR1 is SGHRS and CDR2 is YFSETQ. The CDR3 here is CASSLAGNRGQSGNTIYF. The CDR3 nucleotides are TGCGCCAGCAGCTTGGCCGGGAACAGGGGGCAGTCTGGAAACACCATATATTTT.

This chain links TRBV6-2 or TRBV6-3 with TRBJ2-5; D not resolved. The CDR3 has 15 amino acids. V was cut by 0 bases and J by 0 bases, with 8 bases left in between. Germline CDR1 and CDR2: MNHEY and SVGEGT. This chain's CDR3 is CASSYSYQYQETQYF. CDR3 bases: TGTGCCAGCAGTTACTCATACCAGTACCAAGAGACCCAGTACTTC.

The rearrangement joins TRBV2 to TRBJ2-7; D is uncertain. V lost 5 bases and J 0 bases, leaving 11 bases between the germline ends. Looked up from germline, CDR1 is SNHLY and CDR2 is FYNNEI. The CDR3 sequence is 14 residues long. CDR3 residues: CASSSDFSSYEQYF. CDR3 bases: TGTGCCAGCAGTTCAGACTTCTCCTCCTACGAGCAGTACTTC.

This clone appeared once. The chain joins TRBV27 to TRBJ1-2; D is unclear. The CDR3 sequence is 13 residues long. Per the germline V gene, CDR1 is MNHEY and CDR2 is SMNVEV (reference sequence). With 6 bases removed from V and 3 bases from J, the gap between germline ends came to 11 bases. The chain's CDR3 is CASRTMVDYGYTF. In DNA, the CDR3 is TGTGCCAGCAGGACAATGGTGGACTATGGCTACACCTTC.

The chain couples TRBV2 to TRBJ2-7; D remains unclear. Per germline, CDR1 SNHLY and CDR2 FYNNEI. Deletions cut 10 bases from V and 4 bases from J, with 20 bases between. The CDR3 runs 14 residues. CDR3 DNA sequence: TGTGCCACAGCCCCAGTGTCGGCGGAGTACGAGCAGTACTTC. This sequence encodes CATAPVSAEYEQYF.

The J gene is TRBJ1-2, the V gene TRBV2, with D possibly being TRBD1 (5 bases). Trimming cost V 6 bases and J 7 bases, with 12 bases left between them. The germline gives CDR1 SNHLY, CDR2 FYNNEI. This CDR3 spans 12 amino acids. CDR3 region: CASSAGNRGYTF. For the CDR3, the DNA is TGTGCCAGCAGCGCAGGGAATCGTGGCTACACCTTC.

The gene calls are TRBV7-2 and TRBJ2-7, with 12 positions matching TRBD2. The CDR3 is made up of 16 amino acids. CDR1 SGHTA and CDR2 FQGNSA come from the germline V gene. Unmatched junction bases numbered 1, after V lost 1 base and J lost 0 bases. The CDR3 region is CASSLGTSGASYEQYF. The DNA of the CDR3 is TGTGCCAGCAGCTTAGGGACTAGCGGGGCCTCCTACGAGCAGTACTTC.

The chain joins TRBV12-3 or TRBV12-4 to TRBJ1-4; no firm D call. V dropped 1 base and J dropped 6 bases, with 6 bases sitting between them. CDR3 length: 13 amino acids. This CDR3 is CASSLGLDEKLFF. The CDR3, as DNA: TGTGCCAGCAGTTTAGGGCTAGATGAAAAACTGTTTTTT.

The J gene is TRBJ2-5, the V gene TRBV19; 9 bases are a match to TRBD2. Germline CDR1 reads LNHDA; CDR2 reads SQIVND (reference sequence). This CDR3 spans 16 amino acids. V shed 5 bases and J 4 bases; nucleotides not matched to a gene: 11. The CDR3 DNA sequence: TGTGCCAGTAGTCTCCGAGCGGGGGGCCGCCGAGAGACCCAGTACTTC. Translating it yields CASSLRAGGRRETQYF.

This chain links TRBV27 with TRBJ2-7; D ambiguous. The V end lost 10 bases, the J end lost 3 bases, and 13 bases lay between the germline ends. Germline CDR1 MNHEY, CDR2 SMNVEV (reference sequence). This CDR3 region has 12 residues. The CDR3 loop is CATGQRLYEQYF. In nucleotides, the CDR3 is TGTGCCACGGGTCAAAGGCTCTACGAGCAGTACTTC.